This entry lists 20 T cell receptor beta chains sequenced from one sample in a study of T-cell reconstitution after alpha-beta-depleted transplantation in children. Preparation of the TCRbeta library used unique molecular identifiers. TCRdb reanalysed the PCR reads using MiXCR and keeps one entry per CDR3 protein. The sample contains roughly 570,000 distinct CDR3 sequences, approximately 30% of which appear only once. Sequences were derived from PBMCs, sampled before TCRalphabeta/CD19-depleted stem cell transplant. These receptors originate from a boy less than two years old with Wiskott-Aldrich syndrome, due to receive a stem cell transplant.

This chain connects TRBV20-1 to TRBJ2-7; 11 positions match TRBD2. J lost 0 bases, V lost 1 base, and 8 bases had no gene match. Germline assignment: CDR1 DFQATT and CDR2 SNEGSKA (reference sequence). The CDR3 consists of 17 residues. CDR3 nucleotide sequence: TGCAGTGCTAGAGCTACTACCGGGACTAGCGGCTCCTACGAGCAGTACTTC. Translation gives CSARATTGTSGSYEQYF.

The chain carries TRBV5-5 and TRBJ2-7; no clear D gene. V was cut by 0 bases and J by 3 bases, with 10 bases left in between. The length of the CDR3 is 14 residues. Germline CDR1 SGHKS, CDR2 YYEKEE (reference sequence). The CDR3 region has the DNA TGTGCCAGCAGCTTGGCGTTTTTGGGCTACGAGCAGTACTTC. This sequence encodes CASSLAFLGYEQYF.

This clonotype turned up a few times. The CDR3 is CAISAELTDGYTF. CDR3 bases: TGTGCCATCAGTGCCGAATTGACTGATGGCTACACCTTC. This chain joins TRBV10-3 and TRBJ1-2; D is undetermined. From germline, CDR1 is ENHRY and CDR2 SYGVKD. V lost 4 bases to trimming and J lost 6 bases, with 12 bases between them. This CDR3 has 13 residues.

V is TRBV20-1 and J is TRBJ1-3; D is ambiguous. CDR1 and CDR2 from the germline V gene are DFQATT and SNEGSKA (reference sequence). V lost 2 bases to trimming and J lost 0 bases, with 11 bases between them. The CDR3 loop spans 15 amino acids. CDR3 DNA: TGCAGTGCTAGACCTACGGATTACTCTGGAAACACCATATATTTT. Encoded protein: CSARPTDYSGNTIYF.

This clonotype has a handful of counts. The chain combines TRBV14 with TRBJ1-4, with D perhaps TRBD1 (6 bases). Trimming left V 4 bases short and J 8 bases short, with 17 bases between. The CDR3 length is 15 residues. CDR1 SGHDN and CDR2 FVKESK come from the germline V gene. The CDR3 coding sequence is TGTGCCAGCAGCCGATCCAGGGGAGTAGGCGAAAAACTGTTTTTT. It specifies CASSRSRGVGEKLFF.

V is TRBV10-3 and J is TRBJ2-1, with 8 bases fitting TRBD2. With V trimmed by 6 bases and J by 7 bases, 11 bases remained unmatched. The CDR3 has 15 residues. The germline gives CDR1 ENHRY, CDR2 SYGVKD. CDR3 coding DNA: TGTGCCATCAGGACCGGGACTAGAGCCTCTAATGAGCAGTTCTTC. It encodes CAIRTGTRASNEQFF.

The chain has TRBV5-1 and TRBJ2-1; D possibly corresponds to TRBD2 (6 bases). Germline CDR1 SGHRS, CDR2 YFSETQ. V lost 4 bases and J lost 6, with 11 bases in between. This CDR3 region has 13 residues. This CDR3 reads CASSTGTPNEQFF. The CDR3 DNA follows: TGCGCCAGCAGCACCGGGACTCCCAATGAGCAGTTCTTC.

J is TRBJ2-1 and V is TRBV14; 7 bases match TRBD1. This CDR3 comprises 14 residues. The V gene end was trimmed by 0 bases and the J gene end by 8 bases; junction bases not matched to a gene: 4. The germline V gene has CDR1 SGHDN and CDR2 FVKESK. The CDR3 coding sequence is TGTGCCAGCAGCCAAGATCCGAGGGGGCATGAGCAGTTCTTC. Its protein product is CASSQDPRGHEQFF. The complete variable domain, with remaining parts taken from reference TRBV14 and TRBJ2-1, reads EAGVTQFPSHSVIEKGQTVTLRCDPISGHDNLYWYRRVMGKEIKFLLHFVKESKQDESGMPNNRFLAERTGGTYSTLKVQPAELEDSGVYFCASSQDPRGHEQFFGPGTRLTVL.

This clonotype was detected only a few times. V and J are TRBV12-3 or TRBV12-4 and TRBJ1-1; no reliable D call. This CDR3 has 13 amino acids. V was clipped by 3 bases and J by 1 base, with 6 bases between them. The CDR3 bases are TGTGCCAGCAGTTTTAGGGAGAACACTGAAGCTTTCTTT. This translates into CASSFRENTEAFF.

The rearrangement uses TRBV7-2 and TRBJ2-1, with D possibly TRBD2 on 6 matching bases. This CDR3 contains 16 residues. Trimming left V 4 bases short and J 8 bases short, with 21 bases between. Germline V lookup: CDR1 SGHTA, CDR2 FQGNSA. As DNA, the CDR3 is TGTGCCAGCAGCTCCAATAACATACTAGCTGGCGATGAGCAGTTCTTC. Encoded protein: CASSSNNILAGDEQFF.

This chain links TRBV6-2 or TRBV6-3 with TRBJ2-7; D is perhaps TRBD1 (6 bases). Germline V lookup: CDR1 MNHEY, CDR2 SVGEGT. V was clipped by 6 bases and J by 2 bases, with 14 bases between them. This CDR3 spans 14 amino acids. In DNA, the CDR3 is TGTGCCAGCAGAGGGCAGGGGCTACCCTACGAGCAGTACTTC. It encodes CASRGQGLPYEQYF.

This chain joins TRBV2 and TRBJ2-1; 8 bases map to TRBD1. CDR3 length equals 13 residues. The germline gives CDR1 SNHLY, CDR2 FYNNEI. Unmatched junction bases numbered 5, after V lost 9 bases and J lost 4 bases. The CDR3 protein is CARGTGLYNEQFF. CDR3 sequence (DNA): TGTGCCAGAGGGACAGGCCTTTACAATGAGCAGTTCTTC.

The chain carries TRBV12-5 and TRBJ2-2, with 11 bases that match TRBD2. Germline CDR1 and CDR2: LGHNT and FRNRAP. The V and J ends lost 6 bases and 2 bases, in that order; junction bases with no gene match: 5. The length of the CDR3 is 16 residues. The CDR3 here is CASGQTSGSNTGELFF. In DNA, the CDR3 is TGTGCTAGTGGCCAAACTAGCGGGAGCAACACCGGGGAGCTGTTTTTT.

This clonotype was seen more than once but under ten times. The chain joins TRBV20-1 to TRBJ1-1, with 9 bases identical to TRBD1. This CDR3 is 14 amino acids long. The trim removed 5 bases at V and 1 base at J, leaving 5 bases unmatched. The germline gives CDR1 DFQATT, CDR2 SNEGSKA (reference sequence). For the CDR3, the DNA is TGCAGTGCTGCGTGGGACAGGGAGAACACTGAAGCTTTCTTT. It yields the protein CSAAWDRENTEAFF.

This clonotype has just one count. The chain recombines TRBV20-1 with TRBJ2-1, with 13 nucleotides matching TRBD2. In germline, CDR1 is DFQATT, CDR2 SNEGSKA (reference sequence). The CDR3 consists of 16 residues. The V and J ends lost 3 bases and 5 bases, in that order; junction bases with no gene match: 7. The CDR3 nucleotides are TGCAGTGCTAGGTTTTGGACTAGCGGGAGCCACAATGAGCAGTTCTTC. It translates to CSARFWTSGSHNEQFF.

The chain couples TRBV10-3 to TRBJ2-1; 8 nucleotides agree with TRBD2. CDR1 is ENHRY and CDR2 is SYGVKD in the germline V gene. The V gene end was trimmed by 7 bases and the J gene end by 4 bases; junction bases not matched to a gene: 3. The CDR3 sequence is 13 residues long. The CDR3 spells CAIKLADYNEQFF. CDR3 sequence (DNA): TGTGCCATCAAACTAGCGGATTACAATGAGCAGTTCTTC.

The chain joins TRBV6-1 to TRBJ2-2; TRBD1 agrees at 9 bases. Looked up from germline, CDR1 is MNHNS and CDR2 is SASEGT. This CDR3 has 15 amino acids. With 2 bases clipped from V and 7 bases from J, the junction kept 5 bases outside the gene matches. CDR3: CASSETGGLNGELFF. CDR3 in DNA: TGTGCCAGCAGTGAAACAGGGGGCTTAAACGGGGAGCTGTTTTTT.

There are a few counts of this clonotype. The chain uses TRBV5-1 and TRBJ2-3; a weak D match, TRBD1 (5 bases). Trimming took 4 bases from V and 0 from J, leaving 15 bases between them. The CDR3 is 16 residues long. Germline-derived CDR1 and CDR2 are SGHRS and YFSETQ. CDR3 sequence reads: CASSGAPSASTDTQYF. In nucleotides, the CDR3 is TGCGCCAGCAGCGGGGCTCCCAGTGCTAGCACAGATACGCAGTATTTT.

This clonotype was counted once. The J gene is TRBJ2-2, the V gene TRBV5-1; D tentatively fits TRBD1 or TRBD2 (6 bases each). The CDR3 length is 17 residues. The V and J ends lost 0 bases and 4 bases respectively, with 16 bases between them. CDR1 and CDR2 from the germline V gene are SGHRS and YFSETQ. The CDR3 sequence is CASSLGAGGLVTGELFF. The DNA for the CDR3 is TGCGCCAGCAGCTTGGGAGCTGGGGGGCTCGTCACCGGGGAGCTGTTTTTT.

This clonotype was seen only once. The rearrangement links TRBV27 to TRBJ2-7; 10 bases align to TRBD1. Germline CDR1 is MNHEY and CDR2 is SMNVEV (reference sequence). This CDR3 region has 16 residues. Unmatched junction bases numbered 4, after V lost 2 bases and J lost 0 bases. The CDR3 loop reads CASSLGTGVSSYEQYF. The CDR3 bases are TGTGCCAGCAGTTTAGGGACAGGGGTGAGCTCCTACGAGCAGTACTTC.